The rows below give T cell receptor beta chains drawn from one sample of a study of T cell clones after liver transplantation. Method: immunoSEQ multiplex PCR; TCRdb's copy keeps in-frame clones and lacks some. The sample holds roughly 57,000 clones; 71% are singletons and the top ten take 15%. The source was CD4+ T cells from blood, collected before liver transplant. Source of these receptors: a human donor who received a liver transplant. Both conserved end residues are part of each CDR3. A D gene is named only where the DNA matches it firmly. Only some rows state a clone size, as once, few, many or a class for expanded clones.

V: TRBV27; J: TRBJ2-7; size: NA; D: NA; CDR3: CASSSTGLAVYEQYF; DNA: TGTGCCAGCAGTTCCACAGGGCTAGCGGTTTACGAGCAGTACTTC
V: TRBV30; J: TRBJ2-7; size: NA; D: TRBD1; CDR3: CAGRDRGLGEQYF; DNA: TGTGCCGGCAGGGACAGGGGGCTGGGCGAGCAGTACTTC
V: TRBV25-1; J: TRBJ2-7; size: NA; D: TRBD1; CDR3: CASSEGQGTPYEQYF; DNA: TGTGCCAGCAGTGAAGGACAGGGAACCCCCTACGAGCAGTACTTC
V: TRBV5-1; J: TRBJ2-1; size: NA; D: TRBD2; CDR3: CASSNLAGGPNEQFF; DNA: TGCGCCAGCAGCAACCTAGCGGGGGGGCCCAATGAGCAGTTCTTC
V: TRBV15; J: TRBJ2-2; size: NA; D: NA; CDR3: CATSRGPGETNTGELFF; DNA: TGTGCCACCAGCAGAGGTCCGGGGGAAACGAACACCGGGGAGCTGTTTTTT
V: TRBV10-3; J: TRBJ2-7; size: NA; D: NA; CDR3: CAISATSYEQYF; DNA: TGTGCCATCAGTGCTACCTCCTACGAGCAGTACTTC
V: TRBV11-2; J: TRBJ2-4; size: NA; D: NA; CDR3: CASSLEGPRHIQYF; DNA: TGTGCCAGCAGCTTAGAGGGCCCACGGCACATTCAGTACTTC
V: TRBV5-1; J: TRBJ1-1; size: NA; D: TRBD1; CDR3: CASSRDRANTEAFF; DNA: TGCGCCAGCAGCAGGGACAGGGCGAACACTGAAGCTTTCTTT
V: TRBV7-2; J: TRBJ2-2; size: NA; D: NA; CDR3: CASTSGTNTGELFF; DNA: TGTGCCAGCACCTCCGGGACGAACACCGGGGAGCTGTTTTTT
V: TRBV19; J: TRBJ1-2; size: few; D: NA; CDR3: CASSISTGTANYGYTF; DNA: TGTGCCAGTAGTATCTCCACAGGAACCGCGAACTATGGCTACACCTTC
V: TRBV7-6; J: TRBJ2-5; size: NA; D: TRBD2; CDR3: CASSLVVTSRETQYF; DNA: TGTGCCAGCAGCTTAGTTGTGACTAGCAGAGAGACCCAGTACTTC
V: TRBV2; J: TRBJ1-1; size: NA; D: NA; CDR3: CASSREWGNTEAFF; DNA: TGTGCCAGCAGTAGGGAGTGGGGGAACACTGAAGCTTTCTTT
V: TRBV5-1; J: TRBJ1-2; size: NA; D: NA; CDR3: CASSFREVHYGYTF; DNA: TGTGCCAGCAGCTTTAGGGAGGTGCACTATGGCTACACCTTC
V: TRBV7-2; J: TRBJ1-3; size: NA; D: NA; CDR3: CASSLAPGTGGNTIYF; DNA: TGTGCCAGCAGCTTAGCCCCAGGGACTGGAGGAAACACCATATATTTT
V: TRBV5-1; J: TRBJ2-1; size: NA; D: TRBD1; CDR3: CASSSGQGLFNEQFF; DNA: TGCGCCAGCAGCTCGGGACAGGGGTTATTCAATGAGCAGTTCTTC
V: TRBV11-2; J: TRBJ2-5; size: NA; D: NA; CDR3: CASSLTTGPIQETQYF; DNA: TGTGCCAGCAGCTTAACTACAGGCCCAATCCAAGAGACCCAGTACTTC
V: TRBV2; J: TRBJ1-4; size: NA; D: TRBD1; CDR3: CASSSDRGYGKLFF; DNA: TGTGCCAGCAGTTCAGACAGGGGGTACGGAAAACTGTTTTTT
V: TRBV5-1; J: TRBJ1-3; size: NA; D: NA; CDR3: CASSSQGGGSRGNTIYF; DNA: TGCGCCAGCAGCTCACAGGGCGGGGGGTCGCGTGGAAACACCATATATTTT
V: TRBV6-5; J: TRBJ2-3; size: few; D: TRBD2; CDR3: CASSSRTSGDQGTQYF; DNA: TGTGCCAGCAGTTCCCGGACTAGCGGGGACCAGGGTACGCAGTATTTT
V: TRBV30; J: TRBJ2-4; size: NA; D: TRBD1; CDR3: CAWSGQGKNIQYF; DNA: TGTGCCTGGAGTGGACAGGGTAAAAACATTCAGTACTTC
V: TRBV7-9; J: TRBJ1-2; size: NA; D: NA; CDR3: CASSLATPNYGYTF; DNA: TGTGCCAGCAGCTTGGCAACCCCTAACTATGGCTACACCTTC
V: TRBV28; J: TRBJ1-1; size: few; D: TRBD1; CDR3: CASRIARTGTGTEAFF; DNA: TGTGCCAGCCGTATTGCACGGACAGGTACGGGCACTGAAGCTTTCTTT
V: TRBV6-4; J: TRBJ1-2; size: NA; D: NA; CDR3: CASSATDYGYGYTF; DNA: TGTGCCAGCAGCGCGACAGATTATGGGTATGGCTACACCTTC
V: TRBV5-4; J: TRBJ2-7; size: NA; D: TRBD1; CDR3: CASSTRDRGLNEQYF; DNA: TGTGCCAGCAGCACCCGGGACAGGGGGCTTAACGAGCAGTACTTC
V: TRBV19; J: TRBJ2-5; size: few; D: TRBD1; CDR3: CASSRSTGIQETQYF; DNA: TGTGCCAGTAGTAGATCGACAGGGATACAAGAGACCCAGTACTTC
V: TRBV30; J: TRBJ2-7; size: few; D: TRBD1; CDR3: CACPGQGPYEQYF; DNA: TGTGCCTGCCCGGGACAGGGTCCCTACGAGCAGTACTTC
V: TRBV14; J: TRBJ2-5; size: many; D: NA; CDR3: CASSQGTGFETQYF; DNA: TGTGCCAGCAGCCAGGGAACAGGGTTTGAGACCCAGTACTTC
V: TRBV5-1; J: TRBJ2-2; size: NA; D: NA; CDR3: CASSSLPGGNTGELFF; DNA: TGCGCCAGCAGCTCCTTACCCGGGGGAAACACCGGGGAGCTGTTTTTT
V: TRBV7-2; J: TRBJ1-6; size: once; D: TRBD1; CDR3: CASSLQGDISPLHF; DNA: TGTGCCAGCAGCCTCCAGGGGGATATCTCACCCCTCCACTTT
V: TRBV28; J: TRBJ1-2; size: NA; D: NA; CDR3: CASSLLEGYYGYTF; DNA: TGTGCCAGCAGTTTATTAGAGGGATATTATGGCTACACCTTC
V: TRBV11-2; J: TRBJ1-3; size: NA; D: NA; CDR3: CASSLMSGRKNPGNTIYF; DNA: TGTGCCAGCAGCTTAATGTCAGGGCGAAAAAACCCCGGAAACACCATATATTTT
V: TRBV19; J: TRBJ1-2; size: NA; D: NA; CDR3: CASSIQDRRPGYTF; DNA: TGTGCCAGTAGTATTCAGGACAGACGACCGGGCTACACCTTC
V: TRBV2; J: TRBJ2-3; size: NA; D: TRBD1; CDR3: CASSLDRGADTQYF; DNA: TGTGCCAGCAGTCTGGACAGGGGCGCAGATACGCAGTATTTT
V: TRBV5-1; J: TRBJ1-4; size: few; D: TRBD1; CDR3: CASRGGGNEKLFF; DNA: TGCGCCAGCAGAGGGGGCGGTAATGAAAAACTGTTTTTT
V: TRBV28; J: TRBJ2-2; size: NA; D: TRBD1; CDR3: CASSRQGRTGELFF; DNA: TGTGCCAGCAGTCGACAGGGGCGCACCGGGGAGCTGTTTTTT
V: TRBV5-5; J: TRBJ1-4; size: NA; D: TRBD1; CDR3: CASSPDRAYEKLFF; DNA: TGTGCCAGCAGCCCCGACAGGGCGTACGAAAAACTGTTTTTT
V: TRBV28; J: TRBJ2-1; size: once; D: NA; CDR3: CASSVNSDSTYNEQFF; DNA: TGTGCCAGCAGTGTTAATTCGGACAGTACCTACAATGAGCAGTTCTTC
V: TRBV27; J: TRBJ1-2; size: medium-sized; D: TRBD1; CDR3: CASSLSGQGTGGYTF; DNA: TGTGCCAGCAGTTTGTCCGGACAGGGTACAGGAGGCTACACCTTC
V: TRBV14; J: TRBJ1-2; size: NA; D: NA; CDR3: CASSQDLGSLLYGYTF; DNA: TGTGCCAGCAGCCAAGATCTGGGGAGTTTACTTTATGGCTACACCTTC
V: TRBV7-8; J: TRBJ2-2; size: NA; D: TRBD2; CDR3: CASRSMGGATTGELFF; DNA: TGTGCCAGCAGATCGATGGGAGGGGCAACCACCGGGGAGCTGTTTTTT
V: TRBV4-1; J: TRBJ1-5; size: medium-sized; D: TRBD1; CDR3: CASSQDRGQGRQPQHF; DNA: TGCGCCAGCAGCCAAGATCGAGGACAGGGACGGCAGCCCCAGCATTTT
V: TRBV6-5; J: TRBJ2-1; size: NA; D: TRBD2; CDR3: CASTPGLAGVEQFF; DNA: TGTGCCAGCACCCCGGGACTAGCGGGGGTAGAGCAGTTCTTC